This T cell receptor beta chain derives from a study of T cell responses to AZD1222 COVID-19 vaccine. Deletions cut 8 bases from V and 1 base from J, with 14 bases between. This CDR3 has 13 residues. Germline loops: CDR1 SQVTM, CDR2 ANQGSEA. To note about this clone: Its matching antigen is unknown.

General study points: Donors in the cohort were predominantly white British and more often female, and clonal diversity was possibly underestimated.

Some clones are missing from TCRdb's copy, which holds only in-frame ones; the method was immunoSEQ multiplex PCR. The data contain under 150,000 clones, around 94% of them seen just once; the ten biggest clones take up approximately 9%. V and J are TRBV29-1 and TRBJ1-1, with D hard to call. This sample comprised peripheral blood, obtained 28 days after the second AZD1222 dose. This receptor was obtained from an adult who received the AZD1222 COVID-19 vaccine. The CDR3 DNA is TGCAGCTGTTTCGATGCAGCGAACACTGAAGCTTTCTTT. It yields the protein CSCFDAANTEAFF.